The next 25 T cell receptor beta chains were all read from a single sample in a study of T cells in Graves' hyperthyroidism and ophthalmopathy. Amplification targeted TCR beta CDR3 regions from RNA transcripts. During a first-round RT-PCR of the TCR CDR3, the HTBI primer set was used. One entry per CDR3 protein results from TCRdb running MiXCR on the multiplex PCR reads. Altogether approximately 620,000 distinct CDR3 sequences are present, 16% being singletons, with the ten largest covering around 3.5%. Sequencing was carried out using blood. Receptors were obtained from a woman aged 40 to 50 with Graves' ophthalmopathy.

CDR3 bases: TGTGCCAGCAGTTATATTATCGGTTCAGACACCGGGGAGCTGTTTTTT. It specifies CASSYIIGSDTGELFF. The V gene is TRBV7-8, the J gene TRBJ2-2, with D unresolved. The CDR3 is made up of 16 amino acids. Germline loops: CDR1 SGHVS, CDR2 FQNEAQ. Trimming shortened V by 6 bases and J by 3 bases, and 17 bases separated the two germline ends.

Points on this clonotype: The junction and the germline gene differ at one end; a read error may be behind it. The chain carries TRBV28 and TRBJ2-1; perhaps TRBD2 as D (6 bases). This CDR3 is built from 12 residues. Germline CDR1 is MDHEN and CDR2 is SYDVKM. DNA of the CDR3: TGTGCCAGCAGCTTTGGGGGGAATGGGCAGTTCTTC. Protein product: CASSFGGNGQFF.

A few counts support this clonotype. The rearrangement joins TRBV6-1 to TRBJ1-4; D gene ambiguous. The CDR3 covers 13 residues. Germline CDR1 is MNHNS and CDR2 is SASEGT. Trimming stripped 1 base from V and 8 bases from J, with 8 bases between. The CDR3 sequence is CASSEVVHEKLFF. The CDR3 nucleotides read TGTGCCAGCAGTGAAGTGGTCCACGAAAAACTGTTTTTT.

This clonotype was seen more than once but under ten times. The V gene is TRBV6-5, the J gene TRBJ1-5; weak D call: TRBD1 (5 bases). CDR1 and CDR2 (germline): MNHEY, SVGAGI. V lost 0 bases and J lost 6, with 24 bases in between. The CDR3 length is 19 residues. In DNA, the CDR3 is TGTGCCAGCAGTTACTCCCTTCAGGCGGTCCCCCTCCAGGGTCAGCCCCAGCATTTT. Translating it yields CASSYSLQAVPLQGQPQHF.

This clonotype has a count of ten or more. This chain uses TRBV20-1 with TRBJ1-2; D not certain. Germline-derived CDR1 and CDR2 are DFQATT and SNEGSKA (reference sequence). This CDR3 has 13 residues. The V end lost 2 bases, the J end lost 0 bases, and 7 bases lay between the germline ends. The CDR3 DNA follows: TGCAGTGCTAGAACTGTAGCTAACTATGGCTACACCTTC. This encodes CSARTVANYGYTF.

Only a few counts were recorded for this clonotype. The chain employs TRBV20-1 and TRBJ2-1; 11 bases fit TRBD2. The CDR3 consists of 15 residues. The V gene's germline CDR1 is DFQATT and CDR2 SNEGSKA (reference sequence). Germline trimming cut 5 bases from V and 12 bases from J; bases unmatched to any gene: 15. The CDR3 nucleotides read TGCAGTGCTCCTCTGGCTAGCGGGGGGTTCGGAGGGCAGTTCTTC. Protein product: CSAPLASGGFGGQFF.

V gene TRBV5-1 combines with J gene TRBJ2-3, with D unclear. The CDR3 sequence is 14 residues long. Germline-derived CDR1 and CDR2 are SGHRS and YFSETQ. Deletions cut 1 base from V and 2 bases from J, with 8 bases between. The CDR3 DNA reads as TGCGCCAGCAGCTTGTTAGGGATCACAGATACGCAGTATTTT. Translated: CASSLLGITDTQYF.

This clonotype showed up just a few times. The CDR3 reads CASSLNTGNTIYF. Written as DNA, the CDR3 is TGTGCCAGCAGCTTAAATACTGGAAACACCATATATTTT. The V call is TRBV13, the J call TRBJ1-3; D gene unclear. Germline V gene sequence: CDR1 PRHDT, CDR2 FYEKMQ (reference sequence). The CDR3 has 13 residues. V shed 2 bases and J shed 2 bases, with 4 bases lying between them. Full variable domain (missing parts from reference TRBV13 and TRBJ1-3): AAGVIQSPRHLIKEKRETATLKCYPIPRHDTVYWYQQGPGQDPQFLISFYEKMQSDKGSIPDRFSAQQFSDYHSELNMSSLELGDSALYFCASSLNTGNTIYFGEGSWLTVV.

This chain links TRBV20-1 with TRBJ2-1, with TRBD2 identical over 10 bases. Trimming at V came to 3 bases and at J to 7 bases, leaving 9 bases not matched to a gene. Looked up from germline, CDR1 is DFQATT and CDR2 is SNEGSKA (reference sequence). CDR3 length: 15 amino acids. The CDR3 loop reads CSASGLAGVGNEQFF. The CDR3 DNA follows: TGCAGTGCTAGCGGCCTAGCGGGAGTAGGGAATGAGCAGTTCTTC.

There are a few counts of this clonotype. J is TRBJ1-5 and V is TRBV2, with D possibly TRBD1 on 6 matching bases. The length of the CDR3 is 15 residues. V dropped 5 bases and J dropped 3 bases, with 14 bases sitting between them. Germline V gives CDR1 SNHLY, CDR2 FYNNEI. The CDR3 DNA sequence: TGTGCCAGCAGTTTACAGGGACCCCTCAATCAGCCCCAGCATTTT. Translating it yields CASSLQGPLNQPQHF.

The rearrangement links TRBV20-1 to TRBJ2-1, with a weak D call TRBD1 (8 bases). The length of the CDR3 is 15 residues. The V gene lost 2 bases and the J gene lost 7 bases, with 18 bases spanning the gap. The germline V gene encodes CDR1 DFQATT and CDR2 SNEGSKA (reference sequence). The CDR3 sequence is CSARSGAQGGNEQFF. Here the CDR3 DNA reads TGCAGTGCTAGAAGCGGTGCACAGGGGGGGAATGAGCAGTTCTTC.

This clonotype was recorded many times. The rearrangement links TRBV5-1 to TRBJ2-1, with TRBD1 matching 8 bases. Germline V lookup: CDR1 SGHRS, CDR2 YFSETQ. The CDR3 runs 14 residues. The ends lost 7 bases at V and 8 bases at J; junction bases unmatched: 11. The CDR3 coding sequence is TGCGCCAGCCGAGACAGGGGTATCGAGCATGAGCAGTTCTTC. Its translation is CASRDRGIEHEQFF.

This clonotype was recorded many times. The chain links TRBV11-2 to TRBJ2-7; 7 bases align to TRBD1. V lost 6 bases and J lost 7; bases outside the gene matches: 15. Germline CDR1 is SGHAT and CDR2 is FQNNGV. The CDR3 is made up of 15 amino acids. The CDR3 region is CASSSGQDRLGEQYF. Written as DNA, the CDR3 is TGTGCCAGCAGTTCCGGACAGGACCGCTTGGGTGAGCAGTACTTC.

This clonotype was seen more than once but under ten times. The V call is TRBV30, the J call TRBJ1-5; no firm D call. Per germline, CDR1 GTSNPN and CDR2 SVGIG (reference sequence). The V end lost 5 bases, the J end lost 0 bases, and 8 bases lay between the germline ends. CDR3 length: 13 residues. In nucleotides, the CDR3 is TGTGCCTGGGCCACAACTAGCAATCAGCCCCAGCATTTT. The encoded protein is CAWATTSNQPQHF.

About this clonotype: The junction departs from the called germline gene at one end, perhaps through a read error. V is TRBV3-1 and J is TRBJ1-1; D ambiguous. Germline V gene lookup returns CDR1 LGHDT and CDR2 YNNKEL (reference sequence). This CDR3 is built from 12 residues. CDR3 region: CASSLMNAEAFF. The CDR3 DNA is TGTGCCAGCAGCCTGATGAACGCTGAAGCTTTCTTT. The whole variable domain, filled in from reference TRBV3-1 and TRBJ1-1, reads DTAVSQTPKYLVTQMGNDKSIKCEQNLGHDTMYWYKQDSKKFLKIMFSYNNKELIINETVPNRFSPKSPDKAHLNLHINSLELGDSAVYFCASSLMNAEAFFGQGTRLTVV.

This clonotype showed up many times. J is TRBJ1-6 and V is TRBV30, with a possible D match to TRBD1 (5 bases). V was shortened by 0 bases and J by 5 bases, with 20 bases between the two germline ends. The germline V gene has CDR1 GTSNPN and CDR2 SVGIG (reference sequence). The CDR3 is 18 residues long. The CDR3 is CAWSVPTGVGMNNSPLHF. The CDR3 region has the DNA TGTGCCTGGAGTGTCCCCACAGGAGTAGGAATGAATAATTCACCCCTCCACTTT.

This clonotype showed up many times. The chain has TRBV28 and TRBJ2-7, with a weak D call TRBD1 (5 bases). Trimming stripped 6 bases from V and 3 bases from J, with 12 bases between. Looked up from germline, CDR1 is MDHEN and CDR2 is SYDVKM. The CDR3 is 13 residues long. The CDR3 sequence: CASRPRTHYEQYF. CDR3 DNA sequence: TGTGCCAGCAGACCCCGGACACACTACGAGCAGTACTTC.

This clonotype was detected many times. The V call is TRBV2, the J call TRBJ2-2; unclear D gene. From germline, CDR1 is SNHLY and CDR2 FYNNEI. Trimming cost V 10 bases and J 5 bases, with 17 bases left between them. This CDR3 spans 14 amino acids. CDR3: CANKISYFTGELFF. CDR3 nucleotide sequence: TGTGCCAACAAAATAAGTTACTTTACCGGGGAGCTGTTTTTT.

A few counts support this clonotype. V and J are TRBV28 and TRBJ2-7; tentatively, D is TRBD2 (6 bases). Between the trimmed V and J ends, which lost 3 bases and 2 bases, there was a span of 17 bases. The CDR3 has 16 residues. Germline V gene sequence: CDR1 MDHEN, CDR2 SYDVKM. CDR3 protein: CASSFDFRELPYEQYF. The CDR3 DNA sequence: TGTGCCAGCAGTTTTGATTTTCGGGAGCTACCCTACGAGCAGTACTTC.

This clonotype showed up just a few times. The J gene is TRBJ2-7, the V gene TRBV18, with D possibly called TRBD1 or TRBD2 (5 bases each). The CDR3 runs 15 residues. Trimming removed 4 bases from V and 2 bases from J, with 15 bases in between. From germline, CDR1 is KGHSH and CDR2 LQKENI. This CDR3 reads CASSQDTRATYEQYF. The CDR3 region has the DNA TGTGCCAGCTCACAGGACACGCGGGCAACCTACGAGCAGTACTTC.

In this sample, this clonotype turned up many times. The V call is TRBV7-3, the J call TRBJ2-3, with D uncertain. This CDR3 has 14 amino acids. In germline, CDR1 is SGHTA, CDR2 FQGTGA. The V and J ends lost 5 bases and 5 bases respectively, with 14 bases between them. This CDR3 reads CASSLGTTGDTQYF. In nucleotides, the CDR3 is TGTGCCAGCAGCCTGGGAACTACCGGAGATACGCAGTATTTT.

Ten or more counts support this clonotype. The chain links TRBV12-3 or TRBV12-4 to TRBJ2-3, with 7 bases matching TRBD2. This CDR3 has 14 amino acids. Trimming removed 5 bases from V and 2 bases from J; junction bases left unmatched: 4. CDR3 in amino acids: CASSPTSDTDTQYF. In nucleotides, the CDR3 is TGTGCCAGCAGTCCCACTAGCGACACAGATACGCAGTATTTT.

The rearrangement joins TRBV7-9 to TRBJ2-7; 13 positions match TRBD2. Unmatched junction bases numbered 18, after V lost 5 bases and J lost 2 bases. CDR1 is SEHNR, CDR2 FQNEAQ, per germline (reference sequence). The CDR3 length is 20 residues. In nucleotides, the CDR3 is TGTGCCAGCAGCGGTCCTCCTGGGACTAGCGGGAACCCCTATCCCTACGAGCAGTACTTC. The encoded protein is CASSGPPGTSGNPYPYEQYF.

The chain has TRBV12-3 or TRBV12-4 and TRBJ1-1; unclear D gene. Trimming removed 6 bases at V and 5 bases at J, with 13 bases between. There are 13 residues in the CDR3. The CDR3 is CASRLGPVTEAFF. Written as DNA, the CDR3 is TGTGCCAGCAGACTTGGCCCGGTTACTGAAGCTTTCTTT.

This clonotype appeared many times. The chain carries TRBV7-9 and TRBJ2-5, with D perhaps matching TRBD2 (6 bases). V dropped 5 bases and J dropped 5 bases, with 9 bases sitting between them. CDR1 is SEHNR and CDR2 is FQNEAQ in the germline V gene (reference sequence). This CDR3 spans 12 amino acids. In DNA form, the CDR3 reads TGTGCCAGCAGCACTAGCATGGAGACCCAGTACTTC. Translation gives CASSTSMETQYF.